The 28 T cell receptor beta chains in this list originate from one sample, sequenced in a study of blood T cell repertoires in COVID-19. Libraries were prepared by immunoSEQ multiplex PCR; TCRdb keeps only in-frame clonotypes and omits some of them. In the table there are 30,000 to 40,000 clones, 90% to 95% of which are singletons. The sample comprised peripheral blood. Receptor source: a woman in her 30s in a cohort sampled during active COVID-19.

The gene calls are TRBV5-8 and TRBJ1-1; 9 bases align to TRBD1. The CDR3 length is 15 residues. Germline CDR1 reads SGHTS; CDR2 reads YDEGEE. The J segment lost 4 bases and the V segment lost 1 base, leaving 5 bases of the junction unmatched. For the CDR3, the DNA is TGTGCCAGCAGCTTGACAGGGGGCGCGGTCACTGAAGCTTTCTTT. This encodes CASSLTGGAVTEAFF.

The J gene is TRBJ2-5, the V gene TRBV7-9, with a possible D match to TRBD2 (6 bases). Trimming took off 1 base at V and 0 bases at J, with 15 bases between the two ends. In germline, CDR1 is SEHNR, CDR2 FQNEAQ (reference sequence). The CDR3 spans 17 residues. The CDR3 loop is CASSLVKGGKDQETQYF. The CDR3 DNA is TGTGCCAGCAGCTTAGTTAAGGGAGGCAAGGACCAAGAGACCCAGTACTTC.

The gene calls are TRBV3-1 (or the pseudogene TRBV3-2) and TRBJ1-1, with D possibly being TRBD1 (5 bases). The CDR3 sequence is 14 residues long. Germline CDR1 reads LGHDT; CDR2 reads YNNKEL (reference sequence). V was shortened by 4 bases and J by 6 bases, with 15 bases between the two germline ends. The CDR3 spells CASSRGTLHPEAFF. In DNA, the CDR3 is TGTGCCAGCAGCCGCGGGACCTTACATCCTGAAGCTTTCTTT.

This clone was recorded only once. This chain joins TRBV11-3 and TRBJ2-7, with TRBD2 matching 7 bases. Losses at the gene ends were 3 bases for V and 6 bases for J; bases not matched to a gene: 14. CDR1 SGHNT and CDR2 YENEEA come from the germline V gene. This CDR3 comprises 16 residues. CDR3 DNA sequence: TGTGCCAGCAGCTTCGGCGCGTTCGTGGGCGGGGGCGAGCAGTACTTC. This translates into CASSFGAFVGGGEQYF.

The chain employs TRBV3-1 (or the pseudogene TRBV3-2) and TRBJ2-7; 8 nucleotides agree with TRBD2. The CDR3 is made up of 16 amino acids. Germline-derived CDR1 and CDR2 are LGHDT and YNNKEL (reference sequence). Trimming at V came to 0 bases and at J to 3 bases, leaving 7 bases not matched to a gene. The CDR3 bases are TGTGCCAGCAGCCAAGATCTTAGTAGCGGGGTCTACGAGCAGTACTTC. Protein: CASSQDLSSGVYEQYF.

The chain combines TRBV27 with TRBJ2-7, with 7 bases that match TRBD2. J was trimmed by 0 bases and V by 7 bases; bases with no gene match: 9. CDR3 length: 15 amino acids. Germline loops: CDR1 MNHEY, CDR2 SMNVEV (reference sequence). The DNA for the CDR3 is TGTGCCAGCACCTATACTAGCGACCCCTCCTACGAGCAGTACTTC. Translating gives CASTYTSDPSYEQYF.

The chain links TRBV30 to TRBJ2-7; 7 nucleotides agree with TRBD1. The CDR3 totals 13 residues. Germline values: CDR1 GTSNPN, CDR2 SVGIG (reference sequence). The J segment lost 7 bases and the V segment lost 0 bases, leaving 6 bases of the junction unmatched. The chain's CDR3 is CAWSVRQGVEQYF. The CDR3 coding sequence is TGTGCCTGGAGTGTACGGCAGGGGGTGGAGCAGTACTTC.

J is TRBJ2-2 and V is TRBV28, with TRBD2 as a possible D gene (5 bases). The germline V gene encodes CDR1 MDHEN and CDR2 SYDVKM. Trimming stripped 4 bases from V and 2 bases from J, with 11 bases between. The CDR3 totals 15 residues. The CDR3 DNA is TGTGCCAGCAGTTATAGAGGGTTTAACACCGGGGAGCTGTTTTTT. Its protein is CASSYRGFNTGELFF.

The genes are TRBV18 and TRBJ2-3; D may be TRBD2 (5 bases). The germline V gene has CDR1 KGHSH and CDR2 LQKENI. This CDR3 region has 12 residues. Trimming shortened V by 2 bases and J by 5 bases, and 5 bases separated the two germline ends. The CDR3 DNA reads TGTGCCAGCTCACCAGCGGGAGATACGCAGTATTTT. It encodes CASSPAGDTQYF. Full variable domain (missing parts from reference TRBV18 and TRBJ2-3): NAGVMQNPRHLVRRRGQEARLRCSPMKGHSHVYWYRQLPEEGLKFMVYLQKENIIDESGMPKERFSAEFPKEGPSILRIQQVVRGDSAAYFCASSPAGDTQYFGPGTRLTVL.

This clone was found once. V usage is TRBV6-5 and J usage is TRBJ2-5; D is unclear. V was shortened by 6 bases and J by 5 bases, with 16 bases between the two germline ends. Germline lookup yields CDR1 MNHEY and CDR2 SVGAGI. The CDR3 contains 14 residues. The CDR3 region is CASRGRIPRETQYF. CDR3 in DNA: TGTGCCAGCAGGGGTAGGATCCCGAGGGAGACCCAGTACTTC.

The V and J genes are TRBV5-1 and TRBJ2-7; perhaps TRBD1 as D (6 bases). The germline V and J ends were trimmed by 0 bases and 2 bases, with 9 bases remaining between them. The CDR3 is 14 residues long. Germline CDR1 and CDR2: SGHRS and YFSETQ. This CDR3 is CASSLVAGAYEQYF. The CDR3 coding sequence is TGCGCCAGCAGCTTGGTCGCAGGGGCCTACGAGCAGTACTTC.

The chain joins TRBV4-2 to TRBJ2-4; 8 bases are a match to TRBD2. The CDR3 has 16 residues. The germline V gene has CDR1 LGHNA and CDR2 YNFKEQ. With V trimmed by 0 bases and J by 6 bases, 7 bases remained unmatched. The CDR3 coding sequence is TGTGCCAGCAGCCAAGATAACCGGGAGGGAAGAAACATTCAGTACTTC. It codes for CASSQDNREGRNIQYF.

This sequence joins TRBV6-2 or TRBV6-3 and TRBJ2-7; D may be TRBD2 (7 bases). V lost 2 bases and J 0 bases, leaving 11 bases between the germline ends. Germline lookup yields CDR1 MNHEY and CDR2 SVGEGT. The CDR3 contains 15 residues. For the CDR3, the DNA is TGTGCCAGCAGTTACCGGGGGGCCAGCTCCTACGAGCAGTACTTC. Amino acid sequence: CASSYRGASSYEQYF.

The V and J genes are TRBV6-2 or TRBV6-3 and TRBJ1-3; D is uncertain. The V gene lost 2 bases and the J gene lost 4 bases, with 18 bases spanning the gap. Germline V CDR1 and CDR2: MNHEY, SVGEGT. The length of the CDR3 is 17 residues. The CDR3 spells CASSYPARGAYGNTIYF. The CDR3 nucleotides read TGTGCCAGCAGTTACCCAGCCCGGGGAGCTTACGGAAACACCATATATTTT.

This clone was detected only a few times. The chain links TRBV7-2 to TRBJ1-2; maybe TRBD1 (6 bases). Germline V gene sequence: CDR1 SGHTA, CDR2 FQGNSA. V shed 3 bases and J shed 2 bases, with 13 bases lying between them. This CDR3 has 15 amino acids. The CDR3 sequence: CASSFPGGQNYGYTF. As DNA, the CDR3 is TGTGCCAGCAGCTTCCCGGGTGGACAGAACTATGGCTACACCTTC.

The chain joins TRBV19 to TRBJ1-2, with 9 nucleotides matching TRBD1. Germline values: CDR1 LNHDA, CDR2 SQIVND (reference sequence). This CDR3 is 15 amino acids long. The V gene end was trimmed by 7 bases and the J gene end by 8 bases; junction bases not matched to a gene: 14. CDR3 protein: CASTITGTGTRGYTF. The DNA of the CDR3 is TGTGCCAGTACCATAACCGGGACAGGGACTCGGGGCTACACCTTC.

The V call is TRBV7-8, the J call TRBJ2-4, with a tentative D call TRBD1 (5 bases). Germline-derived CDR1 and CDR2 are SGHVS and FQNEAQ. The CDR3 is 15 residues long. Trimming left V 0 bases short and J 11 bases short, with 17 bases between. CDR3 protein: CASSLAGGAGPVQYF. For the CDR3, the DNA is TGTGCCAGCAGCTTAGCAGGTGGGGCAGGGCCGGTTCAGTACTTC.

The genes are TRBV21-1 and TRBJ2-2; the table's TRBD1 call for D was not verified on the DNA. TRBV21-1 is deemed a pseudogene. The CDR3 length is 16 residues. CDR3 coding DNA: TGTGCCAGCAGCAAAGAATGGACAGGGGAGGCCGGGGAGCTGTTTTTT. Its translation: CASSKEWTGEAGELFF.

This clone was detected once. The CDR3 DNA reads TGTGCCAGCAGTTACTTTTGGGAGGCTAATGAAAAACTGTTTTTT. Translation: CASSYFWEANEKLFF. This chain uses TRBV6-2 or TRBV6-3 with TRBJ1-4; no definite D call. With 1 base removed from V and 3 bases from J, the gap between germline ends came to 9 bases. Germline V lookup: CDR1 MNHEY, CDR2 SVGEGT. This CDR3 has 15 residues.

The V gene is TRBV4-3, the J gene TRBJ2-3; 9 nucleotides line up with TRBD2. CDR1 is LGHNA, CDR2 YSLEER, per germline. The junction had 14 bases not matched to a gene; V was cut back by 4 bases and J by 6 bases. The CDR3 is 17 amino acids. CDR3 residues: CASSPSIAGGPLDTQYF. In DNA, the CDR3 is TGCGCCAGCAGCCCCTCGATCGCGGGAGGGCCCTTGGATACGCAGTATTTT.

The count of this clone is one. The chain recombines TRBV2 with TRBJ1-1; 7 positions match TRBD1. Germline V gives CDR1 SNHLY, CDR2 FYNNEI. V shed 7 bases and J 11 bases; nucleotides not matched to a gene: 7. The CDR3 is 11 residues long. The CDR3 DNA sequence: TGTGCCAGCAATAGACAGGGATCGGCTTTCTTT. Translating it yields CASNRQGSAFF. Based on the CDR3 plus reference TRBV2 and TRBJ1-1, the full variable domain is EPEVTQTPSHQVTQMGQEVILRCVPISNHLYFYWYRQILGQKVEFLVSFYNNEISEKSEIFDDQFSVERPDGSNFTLKIRSTKLEDSAMYFCASNRQGSAFFGQGTRLTVV.

The gene calls are TRBV6-5 and TRBJ1-6; D is perhaps TRBD1 (5 bases). Trimming cost V 6 bases and J 6 bases, with 12 bases left between them. The CDR3 spans 14 residues. CDR1 is MNHEY, CDR2 SVGAGI, per germline. The CDR3 bases are TGTGCCAGCAGGGTGGGGGGTGGTAATTCACCCCTCCACTTT. This codes for CASRVGGGNSPLHF.

This rearrangement joins TRBV24-1 to TRBJ1-4; 7 nucleotides agree with TRBD1. Germline assignment: CDR1 KGHDR and CDR2 SFDVKD. V was clipped by 4 bases and J by 5 bases; unmatched bases: 6. This CDR3 contains 15 residues. The CDR3 region is CATSDTGQKNEKLFF. CDR3 nucleotide sequence: TGTGCCACCAGTGACACGGGACAGAAAAATGAAAAACTGTTTTTT.

This chain joins TRBV19 and TRBJ1-4, with 8 nucleotides matching TRBD1. The CDR3 contains 15 residues. Germline V lookup: CDR1 LNHDA, CDR2 SQIVND (reference sequence). V shed 5 bases and J 7 bases; nucleotides not matched to a gene: 9. CDR3 sequence: CASSPIRGRGEKLFF. CDR3 nucleotide sequence: TGTGCCAGTAGTCCCATCAGGGGGCGAGGTGAAAAACTGTTTTTT.

This sequence joins TRBV19 and TRBJ2-1; no definite D call. With 2 bases removed from V and 2 bases from J, the gap between germline ends came to 7 bases. The germline V gene encodes CDR1 LNHDA and CDR2 SQIVND (reference sequence). This CDR3 contains 14 residues. CDR3 DNA: TGTGCCAGTAGTATAAGCGCAACCTACAATGAGCAGTTCTTC. Protein product: CASSISATYNEQFF.

The rearrangement joins TRBV4-1 to TRBJ2-1; 7 bases map to TRBD2. The trim removed 2 bases at V and 2 bases at J, leaving 6 bases unmatched. The CDR3 sequence is 16 residues long. Germline V CDR1 and CDR2: MGHRA, YSYEKL. CDR3 amino acids: CASSQMLAEAYNEQFF. CDR3 nucleotide sequence: TGCGCCAGCAGCCAAATGCTAGCGGAGGCCTACAATGAGCAGTTCTTC.

This sequence joins TRBV11-2 and TRBJ2-2, with 10 bases matching TRBD2. Trimming cost V 3 bases and J 2 bases; bases outside gene matches: 3. From germline, CDR1 is SGHAT and CDR2 FQNNGV. The CDR3 runs 16 residues. This chain's CDR3 is CASSFTSGINTGELFF. The CDR3 nucleotides are TGTGCCAGCAGCTTTACTAGCGGGATCAACACCGGGGAGCTGTTTTTT.

The chain joins TRBV10-2 to TRBJ2-1, with D possibly TRBD2 on 6 matching bases. The CDR3 has 15 amino acids. V was pared by 3 bases and J by 4 bases, with 13 bases between. In germline, CDR1 is WSHSY, CDR2 SAAADI. The CDR3 DNA reads TGCGCCAGCAGTGATTCGGACTACTTATACAATGAGCAGTTCTTC. Protein: CASSDSDYLYNEQFF.